These 14 T cell receptor beta chains were all obtained from the same sample, sequenced in a study of blood T cell repertoires in COVID-19. TCRdb's copy holds only in-frame clones and misses some; the assay was immunoSEQ multiplex PCR. This sample carries about 20,000 clones, roughly 78% of them seen once, and the ten largest clones take roughly three fifths. Sequenced input: peripheral blood. Source of these receptors: a man older than 75 with acute or convalescent COVID-19.

This chain uses TRBV7-3 with TRBJ1-1; D is perhaps TRBD1 (5 bases). The germline V and J ends were trimmed by 0 bases and 2 bases, with 7 bases remaining between them. The CDR3 is 14 amino acids. Germline values: CDR1 SGHTA, CDR2 FQGTGA. CDR3 residues: CASSLTGTNTEAFF. In DNA form, the CDR3 reads TGTGCCAGCAGCTTAACAGGGACTAACACTGAAGCTTTCTTT.

The chain carries TRBV7-9 and TRBJ1-1, with 8 bases lining up with TRBD1. The ends lost 5 bases at V and 0 bases at J; junction bases unmatched: 11. Germline V gene data show CDR1 as SEHNR and CDR2 as FQNEAQ (reference sequence). This CDR3 comprises 17 residues. The CDR3 spells CASSARSGQGLNTEAFF. For the CDR3, the DNA is TGTGCCAGCAGCGCGAGATCAGGACAGGGCCTGAACACTGAAGCTTTCTTT.

The DNA for the CDR3 is TGTGCCAGCAGCGCTCGACAGGGCACTGAAGCTTTCTTT. Its protein is CASSARQGTEAFF. The rearrangement joins TRBV7-8 to TRBJ1-1; TRBD1 agrees at 7 bases. J gave up 4 bases and V 5 bases, and 4 bases lay outside the gene matches. This CDR3 contains 13 residues. CDR1 and CDR2 (germline): SGHVS, FQNEAQ.

The genes are TRBV6-1 and TRBJ2-1, with a tentative D call TRBD2 (5 bases). CDR3 length: 13 residues. The V end lost 0 bases, the J end lost 7 bases, and 7 bases lay between the germline ends. The V gene's germline CDR1 is MNHNS and CDR2 SASEGT. CDR3 residues: CASSEARENEQFF. CDR3 in DNA: TGTGCCAGCAGTGAAGCAAGGGAGAATGAGCAGTTCTTC.

This chain links TRBV7-2 with TRBJ2-5; possibly TRBD2 for D (6 bases). V lost 3 bases, J lost 5 bases, and 16 bases lay in between. The germline V gene has CDR1 SGHTA and CDR2 FQGNSA. The CDR3 is made up of 15 amino acids. The CDR3 sequence: CASSFGGGPEETQYF. The CDR3 DNA is TGTGCCAGCAGCTTTGGGGGAGGCCCCGAGGAGACCCAGTACTTC.

This clone was recorded once. The V and J genes are TRBV7-9 and TRBJ2-7, with D possibly matching TRBD1 (6 bases). Trimming stripped 3 bases from V and 6 bases from J, with 18 bases between. Germline CDR1 reads SEHNR; CDR2 reads FQNEAQ (reference sequence). CDR3 length equals 15 residues. The CDR3 reads CASSLRGHYKVEQYF. In nucleotides, the CDR3 is TGTGCCAGCAGCTTGAGGGGACACTATAAGGTCGAGCAGTACTTC.

The rearrangement uses TRBV19 and TRBJ1-3; D remains ambiguous. The CDR3 covers 16 residues. In germline, CDR1 is LNHDA, CDR2 SQIVND (reference sequence). Trimming shortened V by 6 bases and J by 0 bases, and 15 bases separated the two germline ends. The CDR3 reads CASSLRAGSSGNTIYF. The DNA for the CDR3 is TGTGCCAGTAGCCTACGGGCGGGGAGCTCTGGAAACACCATATATTTT.

The V call is TRBV7-9, the J call TRBJ2-1; 8 bases map to TRBD2. With 1 base clipped from V and 5 bases from J, the junction kept 4 bases outside the gene matches. CDR1 is SEHNR, CDR2 FQNEAQ, per germline (reference sequence). The CDR3 is made up of 15 amino acids. CDR3 bases: TGTGCCAGCAGCTTAGAACTAGCGGTAAACAATGAGCAGTTCTTC. Its protein product is CASSLELAVNNEQFF.

The chain recombines TRBV7-9 with TRBJ1-3, with TRBD1 as a possible D gene (6 bases). Trimming stripped 1 base from V and 3 bases from J, with 10 bases between. Germline CDR1 reads SEHNR; CDR2 reads FQNEAQ (reference sequence). The CDR3 is 15 amino acids. The DNA of the CDR3 is TGTGCCAGCAGCTTAGGAGGGACACTTGGAAACACCATATATTTT. It yields the protein CASSLGGTLGNTIYF.

The chain carries TRBV27 and TRBJ1-5, with a weak D call TRBD1 (6 bases). This CDR3 spans 15 amino acids. Germline V gives CDR1 MNHEY, CDR2 SMNVEV (reference sequence). The ends were cut back, 6 bases at V and 4 bases at J, with 16 bases in the middle. The CDR3 loop reads CASSWRGGGNQPQHF. The CDR3 DNA sequence: TGTGCCAGCAGCTGGAGGGGAGGGGGAAATCAGCCCCAGCATTTT.

The chain combines TRBV5-1 with TRBJ1-2; a weak D match, TRBD1 (5 bases). Trimming shortened V by 2 bases and J by 3 bases, and 11 bases separated the two germline ends. The CDR3 contains 14 residues. Per the germline V gene, CDR1 is SGHRS and CDR2 is YFSETQ. The CDR3 nucleotides are TGCGCCAGCAGCTTTTCCCGGGGGGACTATGGCTACACCTTC. Its protein product is CASSFSRGDYGYTF.

This clone was found a few times. The genes are TRBV10-1 and TRBJ1-4, with TRBD1 matching 7 bases. CDR3 length: 15 residues. V gave up 4 bases and J gave up 4 bases; unmatched junction bases: 6. Germline CDR1 is WNHNN and CDR2 is SYGVQD (reference sequence). DNA of the CDR3: TGCGCCAGCAGTGCCCGGGACAGAATTAATGAAAAACTGTTTTTT. Its translation is CASSARDRINEKLFF.

CDR3 sequence reads: CASSQEQGATNEKLFF. The CDR3 region has the DNA TGTGCCAGCAGCCAAGAACAGGGGGCAACTAATGAAAAACTGTTTTTT. The chain is built from TRBV3-1 (or the pseudogene TRBV3-2) and TRBJ1-4, with 8 bases identical to TRBD1. Losses at the gene ends were 0 bases for V and 0 bases for J; bases not matched to a gene: 0. Germline V CDR1 and CDR2: LGHDT, YNNKEL (reference sequence). The CDR3 runs to 16 residues.

The J gene is TRBJ2-7, the V gene TRBV5-5; perhaps TRBD1 as D (6 bases). Germline values: CDR1 SGHKS, CDR2 YYEKEE (reference sequence). Deletions cut 4 bases from V and 3 bases from J, with 14 bases between. The CDR3 is 14 amino acids. The DNA for the CDR3 is TGTGCCAGCAGCACCGGGACAAGAATCTACGAGCAGTACTTC. It specifies CASSTGTRIYEQYF.